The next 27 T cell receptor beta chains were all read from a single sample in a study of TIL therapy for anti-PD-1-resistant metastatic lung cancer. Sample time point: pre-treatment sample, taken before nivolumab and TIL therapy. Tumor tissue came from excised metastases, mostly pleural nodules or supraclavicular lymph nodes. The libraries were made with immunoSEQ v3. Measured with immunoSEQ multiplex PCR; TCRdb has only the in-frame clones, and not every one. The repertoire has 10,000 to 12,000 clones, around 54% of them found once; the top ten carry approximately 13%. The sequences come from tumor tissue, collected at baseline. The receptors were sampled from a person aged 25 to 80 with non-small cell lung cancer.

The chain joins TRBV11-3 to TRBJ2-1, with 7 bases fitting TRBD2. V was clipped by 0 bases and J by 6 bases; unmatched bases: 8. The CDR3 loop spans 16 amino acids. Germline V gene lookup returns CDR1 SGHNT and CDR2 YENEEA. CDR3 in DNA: TGTGCCAGCAGCTTAGATTCCGCCAGGGAGGGCAATGAGCAGTTCTTC. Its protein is CASSLDSAREGNEQFF.

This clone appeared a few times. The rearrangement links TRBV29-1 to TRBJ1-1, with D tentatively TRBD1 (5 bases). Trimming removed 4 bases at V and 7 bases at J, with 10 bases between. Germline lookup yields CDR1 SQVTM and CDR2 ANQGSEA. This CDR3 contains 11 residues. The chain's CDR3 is CSVAGRDEAFF. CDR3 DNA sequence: TGCAGCGTTGCAGGGCGGGATGAAGCTTTCTTT. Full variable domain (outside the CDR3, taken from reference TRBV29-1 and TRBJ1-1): SAVISQKPSRDICQRGTSLTIQCQVDSQVTMMFWYRQQPGQSLTLIATANQGSEATYESGFVIDKFPISRPNLTFSTLTVSNMSPEDSSIYLCSVAGRDEAFFGQGTRLTVV.

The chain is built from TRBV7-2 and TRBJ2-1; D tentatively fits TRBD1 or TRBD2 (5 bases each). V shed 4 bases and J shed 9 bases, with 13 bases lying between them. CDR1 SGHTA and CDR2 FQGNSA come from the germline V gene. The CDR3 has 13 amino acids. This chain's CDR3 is CASSSGRGTEQFF. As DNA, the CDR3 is TGTGCCAGCAGCTCGGGTAGAGGGACTGAGCAGTTCTTC.

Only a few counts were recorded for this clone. CDR3 nucleotide sequence: TGTGCCAGCAGTCCCCGCGAGGGATGGGTGGAAGCTTTCTTT. Translated, it gives CASSPREGWVEAFF. The rearrangement uses TRBV2 and TRBJ1-1; D ambiguous. CDR3 size: 14 residues. CDR1 is SNHLY and CDR2 is FYNNEI in the germline V gene. V was trimmed by 5 bases and J by 8 bases, leaving 18 bases between them.

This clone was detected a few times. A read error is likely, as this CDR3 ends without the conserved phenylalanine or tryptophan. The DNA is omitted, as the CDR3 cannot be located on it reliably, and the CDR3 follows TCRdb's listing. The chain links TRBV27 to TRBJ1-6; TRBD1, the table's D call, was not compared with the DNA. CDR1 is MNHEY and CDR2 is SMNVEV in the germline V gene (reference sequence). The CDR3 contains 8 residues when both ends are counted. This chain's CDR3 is CASSLEQV.

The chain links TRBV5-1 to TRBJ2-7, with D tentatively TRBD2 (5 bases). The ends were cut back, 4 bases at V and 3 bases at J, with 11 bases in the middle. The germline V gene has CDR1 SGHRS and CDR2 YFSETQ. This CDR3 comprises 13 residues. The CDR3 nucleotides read TGCGCCAGCAGCCCGACGGGGTTCTACGAGCAGTACTTC. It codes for CASSPTGFYEQYF.

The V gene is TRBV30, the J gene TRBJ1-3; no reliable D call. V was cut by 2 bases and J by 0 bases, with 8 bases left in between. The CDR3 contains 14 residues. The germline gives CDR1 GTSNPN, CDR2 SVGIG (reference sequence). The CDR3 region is CAWSPVGSGNTIYF. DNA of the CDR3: TGTGCCTGGAGTCCAGTTGGCTCTGGAAACACCATATATTTT.

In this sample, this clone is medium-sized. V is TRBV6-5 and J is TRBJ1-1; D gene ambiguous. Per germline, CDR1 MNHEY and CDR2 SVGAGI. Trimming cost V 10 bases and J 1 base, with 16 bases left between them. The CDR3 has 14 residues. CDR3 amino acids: CAITFPHTNTEAFF. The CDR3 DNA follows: TGTGCCATCACCTTTCCACACACGAACACTGAAGCTTTCTTT.

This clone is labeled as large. The CDR3: CASRRLAGGGTDTQYF. The CDR3 nucleotides are TGCGCCAGTCGAAGACTAGCGGGCGGGGGGACAGATACGCAGTATTTT. J is TRBJ2-3 and V is TRBV5-1, with 10 bases aligning to TRBD2. The V gene's germline CDR1 is SGHRS and CDR2 YFSETQ. With V trimmed by 8 bases and J by 3 bases, 12 bases remained unmatched. The CDR3 is 16 residues long.

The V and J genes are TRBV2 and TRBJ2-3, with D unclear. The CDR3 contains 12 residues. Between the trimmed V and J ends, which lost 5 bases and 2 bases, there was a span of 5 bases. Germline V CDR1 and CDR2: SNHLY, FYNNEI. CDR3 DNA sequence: TGTGCCAGCAGTCCCAACACAGATACGCAGTATTTT. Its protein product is CASSPNTDTQYF.

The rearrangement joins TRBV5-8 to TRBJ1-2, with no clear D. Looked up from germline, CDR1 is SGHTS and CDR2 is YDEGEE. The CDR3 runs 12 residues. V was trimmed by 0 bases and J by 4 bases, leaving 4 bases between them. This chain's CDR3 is CASSLGFYGYTF. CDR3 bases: TGTGCCAGCAGCTTGGGATTCTATGGCTACACCTTC.

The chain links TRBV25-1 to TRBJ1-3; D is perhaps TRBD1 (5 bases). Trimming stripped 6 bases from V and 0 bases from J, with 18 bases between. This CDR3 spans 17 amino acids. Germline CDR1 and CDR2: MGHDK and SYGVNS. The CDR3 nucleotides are TGTGCCAGCAGCCCCATGACAGATCTCATCTCTGGAAACACCATATATTTT. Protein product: CASSPMTDLISGNTIYF.

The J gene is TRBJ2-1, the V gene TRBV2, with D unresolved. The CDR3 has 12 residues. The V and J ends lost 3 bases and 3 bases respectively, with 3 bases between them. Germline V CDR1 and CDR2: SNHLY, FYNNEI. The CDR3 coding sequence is TGTGCCAGCAGTGAGGACTACAATGAGCAGTTCTTC. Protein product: CASSEDYNEQFF.

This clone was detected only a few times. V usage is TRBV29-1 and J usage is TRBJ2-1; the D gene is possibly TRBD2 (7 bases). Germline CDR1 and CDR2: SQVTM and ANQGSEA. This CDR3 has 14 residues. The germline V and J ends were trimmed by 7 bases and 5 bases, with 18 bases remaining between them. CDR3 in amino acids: CSAEGGVSDNEQFF. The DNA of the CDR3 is TGCAGCGCTGAGGGGGGGGTCAGCGACAATGAGCAGTTCTTC.

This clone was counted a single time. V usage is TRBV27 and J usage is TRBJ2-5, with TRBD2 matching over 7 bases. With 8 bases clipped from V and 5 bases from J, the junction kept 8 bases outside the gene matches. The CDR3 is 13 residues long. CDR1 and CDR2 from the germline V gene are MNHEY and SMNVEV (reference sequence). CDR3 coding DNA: TGTGCCAGCTCCTTGCGCGGGAGTGAGACCCAGTACTTC. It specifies CASSLRGSETQYF.

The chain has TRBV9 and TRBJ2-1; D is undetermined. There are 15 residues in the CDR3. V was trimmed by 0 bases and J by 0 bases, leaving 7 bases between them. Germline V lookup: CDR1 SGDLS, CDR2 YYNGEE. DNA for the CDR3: TGTGCCAGCAGCGTAGGGCTTGGCTCCTACAATGAGCAGTTCTTC. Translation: CASSVGLGSYNEQFF.

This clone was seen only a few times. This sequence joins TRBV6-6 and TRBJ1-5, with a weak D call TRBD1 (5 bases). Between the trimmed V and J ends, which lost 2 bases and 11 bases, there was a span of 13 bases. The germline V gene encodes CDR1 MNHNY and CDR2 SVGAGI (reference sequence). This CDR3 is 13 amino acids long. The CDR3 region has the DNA TGTGCCAGCAGTTACCAGGGCCCAAGGGCCCAGCATTTT. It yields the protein CASSYQGPRAQHF.

The DNA of the CDR3 is TGTGCCAGCACAGACCGGGACAGGCTTTATGGCTACACCTTC. It codes for CASTDRDRLYGYTF. The rearrangement uses TRBV7-9 and TRBJ1-2, with 8 nucleotides matching TRBD1. Germline CDR1 SEHNR, CDR2 FQNEAQ (reference sequence). The V gene end was trimmed by 7 bases and the J gene end by 5 bases; junction bases not matched to a gene: 9. CDR3 length: 14 amino acids.

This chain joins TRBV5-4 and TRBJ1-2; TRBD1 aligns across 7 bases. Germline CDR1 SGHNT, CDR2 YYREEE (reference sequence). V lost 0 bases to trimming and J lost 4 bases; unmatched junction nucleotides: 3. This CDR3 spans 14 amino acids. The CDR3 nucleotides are TGTGCCAGCAGCTTGGTTGACAGGGCCTATGGCTACACCTTC. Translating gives CASSLVDRAYGYTF.

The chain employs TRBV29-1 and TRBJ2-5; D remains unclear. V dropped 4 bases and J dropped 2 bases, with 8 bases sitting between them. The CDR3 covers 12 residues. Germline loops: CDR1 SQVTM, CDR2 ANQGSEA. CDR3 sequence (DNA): TGCAGCGTTGGGCTCTGGCAAGAGACCCAGTACTTC. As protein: CSVGLWQETQYF.

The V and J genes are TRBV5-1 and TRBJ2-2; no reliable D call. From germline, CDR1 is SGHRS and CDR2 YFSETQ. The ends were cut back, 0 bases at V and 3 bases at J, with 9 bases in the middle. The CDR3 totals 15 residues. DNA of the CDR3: TGCGCCAGCAGCTTGGCCCAGAGCGACACCGGGGAGCTGTTTTTT. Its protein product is CASSLAQSDTGELFF.

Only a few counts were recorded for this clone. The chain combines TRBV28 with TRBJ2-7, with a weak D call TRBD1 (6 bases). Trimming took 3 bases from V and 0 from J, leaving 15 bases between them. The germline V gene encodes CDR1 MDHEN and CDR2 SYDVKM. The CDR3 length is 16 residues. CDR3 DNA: TGTGCCAGCAGTTTTCCGAGGGGGACGTTCTCCTACGAGCAGTACTTC. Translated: CASSFPRGTFSYEQYF.

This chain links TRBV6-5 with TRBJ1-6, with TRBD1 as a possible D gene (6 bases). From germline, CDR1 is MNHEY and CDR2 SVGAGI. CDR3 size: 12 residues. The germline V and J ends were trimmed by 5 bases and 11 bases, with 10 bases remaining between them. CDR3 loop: CASSTGPAPLHF. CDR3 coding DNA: TGTGCCAGCAGTACAGGGCCCGCACCCCTCCACTTT.

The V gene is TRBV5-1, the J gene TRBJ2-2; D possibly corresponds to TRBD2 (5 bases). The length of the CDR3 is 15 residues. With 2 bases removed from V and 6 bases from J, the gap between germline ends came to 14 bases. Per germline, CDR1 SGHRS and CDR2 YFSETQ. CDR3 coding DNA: TGCGCCAGCAGCTTCAGTGGGGAGAAAGCCGGGGAGCTGTTTTTT. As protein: CASSFSGEKAGELFF.

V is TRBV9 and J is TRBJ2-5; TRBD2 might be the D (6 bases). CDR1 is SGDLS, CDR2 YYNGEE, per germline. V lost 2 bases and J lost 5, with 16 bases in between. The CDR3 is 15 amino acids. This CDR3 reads CASSVGDFSGETQYF. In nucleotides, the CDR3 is TGTGCCAGCAGCGTGGGGGACTTCAGCGGGGAGACCCAGTACTTC.

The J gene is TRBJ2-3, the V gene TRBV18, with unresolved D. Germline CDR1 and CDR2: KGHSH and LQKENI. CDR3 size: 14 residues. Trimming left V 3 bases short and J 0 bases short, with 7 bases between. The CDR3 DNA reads TGTGCCAGCTCACCGGAACCTAGCACAGATACGCAGTATTTT. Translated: CASSPEPSTDTQYF.

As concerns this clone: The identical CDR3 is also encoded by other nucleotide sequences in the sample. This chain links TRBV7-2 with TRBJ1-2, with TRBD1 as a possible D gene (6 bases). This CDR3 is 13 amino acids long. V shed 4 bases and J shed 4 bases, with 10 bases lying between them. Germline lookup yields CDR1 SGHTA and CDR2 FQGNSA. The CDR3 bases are TGTGCCAGCAGCTACAGGACAGCCTATGGCTACACCTTC. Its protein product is CASSYRTAYGYTF.